The clone carrying this T cell receptor beta chain was counted once. Antigen unknown. TCRdb keeps only in-frame clones here, not all; method: immunoSEQ multiplex PCR. In the table there are some 150,000 clones, 90% to 95% of which are singletons. The data were obtained in a study of T cell responses to AZD1222 COVID-19 vaccine. Study in general: Pooling was applied to second doses at about 4 or about 12 weeks.

Findings of the study overall: Recipients of AZD1222 seropositive at baseline numbered only 5 to 7. Spike regions recognized by vaccine-associated CD4 TCRs spanned the protein, led by 160-218 and 743-854. All repertoire sampling was performed exclusively after the peak T cell response.

Trimming pared 6 bases from V and 2 bases from J, leaving 6 bases between. Germline-derived CDR1 and CDR2 are DFQATT and SNEGSKA (reference sequence). This CDR3 region has 11 residues. This rearrangement joins TRBV20-1 to TRBJ2-3; D ambiguous. This sample comprised peripheral blood, obtained on day 0 of AZD1222 vaccination. This TCR came from an adult in good health. The CDR3 here is CSAALTDTQYF. CDR3 in DNA: TGCAGTGCCGCACTCACAGATACGCAGTATTTT.